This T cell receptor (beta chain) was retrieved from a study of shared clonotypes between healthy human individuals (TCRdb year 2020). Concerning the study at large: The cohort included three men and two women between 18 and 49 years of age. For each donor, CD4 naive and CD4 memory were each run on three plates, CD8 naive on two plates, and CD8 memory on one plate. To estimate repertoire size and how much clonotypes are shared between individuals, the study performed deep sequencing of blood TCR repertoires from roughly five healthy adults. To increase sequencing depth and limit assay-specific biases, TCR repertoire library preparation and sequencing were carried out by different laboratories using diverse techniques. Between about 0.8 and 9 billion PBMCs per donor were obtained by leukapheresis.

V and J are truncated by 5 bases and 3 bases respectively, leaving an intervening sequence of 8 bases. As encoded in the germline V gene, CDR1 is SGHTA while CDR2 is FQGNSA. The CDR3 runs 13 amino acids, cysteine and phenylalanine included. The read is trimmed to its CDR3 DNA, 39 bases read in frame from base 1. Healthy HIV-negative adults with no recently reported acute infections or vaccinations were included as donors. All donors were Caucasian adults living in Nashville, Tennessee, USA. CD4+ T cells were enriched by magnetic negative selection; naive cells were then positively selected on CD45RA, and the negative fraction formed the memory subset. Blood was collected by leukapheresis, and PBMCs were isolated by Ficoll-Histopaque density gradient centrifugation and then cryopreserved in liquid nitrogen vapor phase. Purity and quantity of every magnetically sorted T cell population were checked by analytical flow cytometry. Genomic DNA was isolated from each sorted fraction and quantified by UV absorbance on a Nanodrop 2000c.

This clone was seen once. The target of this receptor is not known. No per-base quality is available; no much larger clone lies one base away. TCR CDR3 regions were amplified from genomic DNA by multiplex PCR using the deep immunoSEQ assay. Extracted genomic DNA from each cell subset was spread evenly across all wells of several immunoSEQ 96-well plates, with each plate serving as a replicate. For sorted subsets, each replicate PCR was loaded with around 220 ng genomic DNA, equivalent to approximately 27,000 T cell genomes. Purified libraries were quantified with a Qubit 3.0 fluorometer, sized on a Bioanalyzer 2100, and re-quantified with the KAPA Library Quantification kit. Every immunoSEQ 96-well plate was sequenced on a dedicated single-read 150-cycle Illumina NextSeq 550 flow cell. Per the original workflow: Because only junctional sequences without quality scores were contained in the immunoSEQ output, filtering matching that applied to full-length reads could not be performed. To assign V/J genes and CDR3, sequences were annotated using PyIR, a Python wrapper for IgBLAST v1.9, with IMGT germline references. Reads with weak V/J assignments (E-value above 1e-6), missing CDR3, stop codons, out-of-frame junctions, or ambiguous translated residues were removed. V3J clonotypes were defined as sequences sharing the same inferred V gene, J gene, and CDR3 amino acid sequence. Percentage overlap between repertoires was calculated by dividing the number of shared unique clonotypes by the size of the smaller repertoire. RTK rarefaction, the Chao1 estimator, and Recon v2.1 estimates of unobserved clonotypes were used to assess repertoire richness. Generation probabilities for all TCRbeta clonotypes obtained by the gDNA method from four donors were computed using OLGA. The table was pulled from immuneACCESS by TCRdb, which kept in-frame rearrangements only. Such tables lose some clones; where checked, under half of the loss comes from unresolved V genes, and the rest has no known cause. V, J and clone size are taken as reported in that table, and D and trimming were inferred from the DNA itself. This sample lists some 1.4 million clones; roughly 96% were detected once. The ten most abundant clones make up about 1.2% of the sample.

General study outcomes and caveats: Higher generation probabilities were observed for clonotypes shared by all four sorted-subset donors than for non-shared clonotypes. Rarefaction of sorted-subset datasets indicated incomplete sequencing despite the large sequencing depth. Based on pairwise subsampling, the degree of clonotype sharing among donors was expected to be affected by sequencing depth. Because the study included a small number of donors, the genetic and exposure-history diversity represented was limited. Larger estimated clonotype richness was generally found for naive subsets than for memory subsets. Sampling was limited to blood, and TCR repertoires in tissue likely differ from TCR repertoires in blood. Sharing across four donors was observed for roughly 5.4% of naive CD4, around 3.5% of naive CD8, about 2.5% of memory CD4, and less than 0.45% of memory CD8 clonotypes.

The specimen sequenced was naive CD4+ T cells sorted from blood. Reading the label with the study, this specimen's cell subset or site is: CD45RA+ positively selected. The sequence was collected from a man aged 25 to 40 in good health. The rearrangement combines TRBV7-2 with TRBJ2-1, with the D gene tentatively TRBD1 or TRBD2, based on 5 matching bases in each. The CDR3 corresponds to CASSRDRYNEQFF. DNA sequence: TGTGCCAGCAGCCGGGACCGCTACAATGAGCAGTTCTTC.